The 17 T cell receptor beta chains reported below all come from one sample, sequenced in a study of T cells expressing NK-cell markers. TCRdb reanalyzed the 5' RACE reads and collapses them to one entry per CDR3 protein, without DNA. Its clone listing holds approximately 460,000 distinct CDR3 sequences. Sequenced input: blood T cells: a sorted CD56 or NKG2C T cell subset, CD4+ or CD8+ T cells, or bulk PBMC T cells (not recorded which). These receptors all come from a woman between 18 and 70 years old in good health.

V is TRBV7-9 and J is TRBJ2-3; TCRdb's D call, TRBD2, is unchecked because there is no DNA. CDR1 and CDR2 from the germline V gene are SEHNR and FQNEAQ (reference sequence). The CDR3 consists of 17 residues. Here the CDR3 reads CASSEAGLAGVSDTQYF. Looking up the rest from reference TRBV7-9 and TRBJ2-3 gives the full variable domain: DTGVSQNPRHKITKRGQNVTFRCDPISEHNRLYWYRQTLGQGPEFLTYFQNEAQLEKSRLLSDRFSAERPKGSFSTLEIQRTEQGDSAMYLCASSEAGLAGVSDTQYFGPGTRLTVL.

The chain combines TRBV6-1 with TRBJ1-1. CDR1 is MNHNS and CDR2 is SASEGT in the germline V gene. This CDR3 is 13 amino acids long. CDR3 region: CASSQRVNTEAFF.

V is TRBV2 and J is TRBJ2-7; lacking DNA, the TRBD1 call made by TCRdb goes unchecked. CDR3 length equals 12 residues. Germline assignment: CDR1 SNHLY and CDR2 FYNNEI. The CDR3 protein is CAKRQGADEQYF.

The CDR3 is CASSSLDRPNYGYTF. This rearrangement joins TRBV7-9 to TRBJ1-2; TCRdb picks TRBD1, but there is no DNA to check that call. The CDR3 totals 15 residues. The V gene's germline CDR1 is SEHNR and CDR2 FQNEAQ (reference sequence).

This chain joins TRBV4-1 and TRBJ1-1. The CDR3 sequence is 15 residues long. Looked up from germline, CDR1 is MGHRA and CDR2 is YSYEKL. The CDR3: CASSHLRERALGAFF.

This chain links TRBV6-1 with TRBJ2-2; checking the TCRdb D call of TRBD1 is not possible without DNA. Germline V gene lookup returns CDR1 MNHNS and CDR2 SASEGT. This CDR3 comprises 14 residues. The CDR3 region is CASSRTGDTGELFF.

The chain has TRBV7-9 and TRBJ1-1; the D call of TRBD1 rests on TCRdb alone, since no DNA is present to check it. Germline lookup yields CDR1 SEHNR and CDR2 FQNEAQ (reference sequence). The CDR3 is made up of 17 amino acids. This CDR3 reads CASSSWGSGLSGTEAFF.

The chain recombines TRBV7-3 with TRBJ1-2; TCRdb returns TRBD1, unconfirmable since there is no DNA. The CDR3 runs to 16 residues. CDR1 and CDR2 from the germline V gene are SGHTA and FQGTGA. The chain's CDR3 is CASSLTSDRVQGGYTF.

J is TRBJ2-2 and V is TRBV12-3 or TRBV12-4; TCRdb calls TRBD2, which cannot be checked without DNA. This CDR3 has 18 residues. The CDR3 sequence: CASSLGASGRANTGELFF.

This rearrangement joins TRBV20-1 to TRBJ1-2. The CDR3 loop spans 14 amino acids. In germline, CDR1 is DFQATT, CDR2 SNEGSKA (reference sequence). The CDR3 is CSARDLREHYGYTF.

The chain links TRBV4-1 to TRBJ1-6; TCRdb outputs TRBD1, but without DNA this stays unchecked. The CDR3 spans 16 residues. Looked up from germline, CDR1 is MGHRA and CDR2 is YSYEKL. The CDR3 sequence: CASSQELARGYSPLHF.

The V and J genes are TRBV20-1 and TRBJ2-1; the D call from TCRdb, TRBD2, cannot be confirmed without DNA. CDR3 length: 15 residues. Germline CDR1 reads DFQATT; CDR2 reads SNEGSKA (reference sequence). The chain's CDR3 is CSARGGTSPLDEQFF.

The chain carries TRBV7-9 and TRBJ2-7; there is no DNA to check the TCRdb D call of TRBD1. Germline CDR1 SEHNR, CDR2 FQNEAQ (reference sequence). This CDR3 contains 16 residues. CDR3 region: CASSPRFGNLVYEQYF. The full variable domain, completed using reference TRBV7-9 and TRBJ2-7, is DTGVSQNPRHKITKRGQNVTFRCDPISEHNRLYWYRQTLGQGPEFLTYFQNEAQLEKSRLLSDRFSAERPKGSFSTLEIQRTEQGDSAMYLCASSPRFGNLVYEQYFGPGTRLTVT.

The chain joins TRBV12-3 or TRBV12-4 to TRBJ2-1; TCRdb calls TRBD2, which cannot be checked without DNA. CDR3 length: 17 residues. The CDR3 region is CASSLIVSGGAVDEQFF.

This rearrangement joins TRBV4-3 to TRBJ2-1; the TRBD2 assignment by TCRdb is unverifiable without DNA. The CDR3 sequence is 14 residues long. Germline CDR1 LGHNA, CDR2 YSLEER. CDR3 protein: CASSQAERGDTQFF.

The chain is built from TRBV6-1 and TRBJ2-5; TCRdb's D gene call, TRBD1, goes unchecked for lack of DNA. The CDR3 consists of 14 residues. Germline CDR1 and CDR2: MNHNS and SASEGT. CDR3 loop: CASSPGQGLETQYF.

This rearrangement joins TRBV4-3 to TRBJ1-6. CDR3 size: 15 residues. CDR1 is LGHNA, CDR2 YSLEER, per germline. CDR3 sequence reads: CASSQDYFLAVPLHF.